This T cell receptor (beta chain) was sequenced for a study of CD8+CD57+ T cells in acquired aplastic anemia. Study in general: The sorted CD4+ and CD8+ cells yielded an average around 3.2 ug of DNA. Notes on the study in general: In CD8+ cells, Simpson's diversity showed no significant difference between patients and controls. Patients and controls shared 25 to 35 CD8+ CDR3 sequences, highly expressed in patients.

The CDR3 loop spans 13 amino acids. Trimming cost V 8 bases and J 13 bases, with 22 bases left between them. Germline values: CDR1 SGHVS, CDR2 FQNEAQ. The use of genomic DNA as template underpinned the TCR beta VDJ and CDR3 profiling. In TCRdb, the reads were re-called with MiXCR into one record per CDR3 protein. The sample includes more than 250,000 distinct CDR3 sequences, roughly 82% seen only once; the top ten take around 40%. In patients chosen for sequencing, flow cytometry had shown CD8+CD57+ cell expansion. Each patient carried a diagnosis of severe acquired aplastic anemia. A note on this clonotype: The target antigen is unknown.

The source is a human donor with aplastic anemia. The V gene is TRBV7-8, the J gene TRBJ2-3, with D perhaps TRBD1 or TRBD2 (5 bases each). The specimen was sorted CD4+, CD8+, or CD8+CD57+ T cells (not recorded which) from PBMCs. The CDR3 reads CASGDAGTPKKYF. DNA of the CDR3: TGTGCCAGCGGGGACGCGGGCACTCCTAAGAAGTATTTT.